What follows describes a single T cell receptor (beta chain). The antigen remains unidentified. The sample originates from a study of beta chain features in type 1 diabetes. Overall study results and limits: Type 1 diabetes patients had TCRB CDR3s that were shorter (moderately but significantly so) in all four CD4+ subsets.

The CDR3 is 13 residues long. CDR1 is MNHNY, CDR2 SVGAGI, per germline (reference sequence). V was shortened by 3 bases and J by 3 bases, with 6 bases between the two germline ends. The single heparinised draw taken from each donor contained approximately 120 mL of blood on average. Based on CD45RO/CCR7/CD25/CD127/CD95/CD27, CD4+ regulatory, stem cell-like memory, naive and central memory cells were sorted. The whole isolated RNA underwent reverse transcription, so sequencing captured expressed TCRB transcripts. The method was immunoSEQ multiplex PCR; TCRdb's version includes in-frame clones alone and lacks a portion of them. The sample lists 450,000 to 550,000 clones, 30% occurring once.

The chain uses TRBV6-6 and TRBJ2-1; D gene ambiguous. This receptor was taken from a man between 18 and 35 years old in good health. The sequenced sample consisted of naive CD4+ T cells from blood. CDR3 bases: TGTGCCAGCAGTTATTCCGACTACAATGAGCAGTTCTTC. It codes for CASSYSDYNEQFF.